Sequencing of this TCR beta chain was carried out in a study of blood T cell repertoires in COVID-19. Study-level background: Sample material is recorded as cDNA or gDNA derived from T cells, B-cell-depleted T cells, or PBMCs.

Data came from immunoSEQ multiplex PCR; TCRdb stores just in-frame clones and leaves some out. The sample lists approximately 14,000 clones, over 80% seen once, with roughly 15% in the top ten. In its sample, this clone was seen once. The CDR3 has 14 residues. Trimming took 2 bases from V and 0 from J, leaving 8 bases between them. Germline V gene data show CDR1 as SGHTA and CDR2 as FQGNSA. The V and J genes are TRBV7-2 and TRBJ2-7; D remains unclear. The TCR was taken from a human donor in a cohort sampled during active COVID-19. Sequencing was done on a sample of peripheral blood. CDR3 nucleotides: TGTGCCAGCAGCTTACAGGCGTTCTCCTACGAGCAGTACTTC. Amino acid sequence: CASSLQAFSYEQYF. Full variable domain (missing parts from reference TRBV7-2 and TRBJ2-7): GAGVSQSPSNKVTEKGKDVELRCDPISGHTALYWYRQSLGQGLEFLIYFQGNSAPDKSGLPSDRFSAERTGGSVSTLTIQRTQQEDSAVYLCASSLQAFSYEQYFGPGTRLTVT.